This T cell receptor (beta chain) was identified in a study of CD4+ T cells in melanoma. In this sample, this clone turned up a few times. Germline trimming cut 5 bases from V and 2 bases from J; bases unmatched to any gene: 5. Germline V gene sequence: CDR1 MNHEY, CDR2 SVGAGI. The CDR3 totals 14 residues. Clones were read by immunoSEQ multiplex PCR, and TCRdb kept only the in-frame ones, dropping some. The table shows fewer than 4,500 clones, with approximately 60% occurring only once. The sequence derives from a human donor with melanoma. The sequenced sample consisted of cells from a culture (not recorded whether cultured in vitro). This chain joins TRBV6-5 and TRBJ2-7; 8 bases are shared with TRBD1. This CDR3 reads CASSTGQAAYEQYF. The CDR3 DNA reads TGTGCCAGCAGTACGGGACAGGCCGCCTACGAGCAGTACTTC.